This T cell receptor beta chain was obtained from a study of T cell repertoires in cytomegalovirus infection. Study summary: From public TCR beta signatures came an indication of both CMV infection and matching HLA type.

From the reads, TCRdb called clonotypes with MiXCR, one entry per CDR3 protein. Among fewer than 400,000 distinct CDR3 sequences listed, about a sixth were seen once. Study outcomes and limitations: Based on cumulative public TCR beta family frequency, carriers of CMV plus the relevant HLA were identified. It was HLA-C-restricted CMV-specific TCR beta clonotypes that dominated the response ex vivo.

This clonotype was counted many times. Its antigen is currently unknown. The CDR3 runs 13 residues. The V and J ends lost 5 bases and 4 bases, in that order; junction bases with no gene match: 2. From germline, CDR1 is SGHTA and CDR2 FQGNSA. The TCR was taken from a human donor in good health (CMV status not recorded). Some clones in this sample may be carry-over from other donors' samples. This chain uses TRBV7-2 with TRBJ1-3; TRBD1 aligns across 7 bases. Specimen: PBMCs. CDR3 region: CASSTQGGNTIYF. Here the CDR3 DNA reads TGTGCCAGCAGCACACAGGGGGGAAACACCATATATTTT.